Detailed here is one TCR beta chain. Original processing methods: Amplification of reference gene primers provided the estimated nucleated cell counts. Produced via immunoSEQ multiplex PCR; TCRdb's table is partial and in-frame only. D and trimming come from the DNA, and the V and J calls and clone size come from that table. The sample holds under 60,000 clones, roughly nine tenths seen once. This entry comes from a study of blood T cell repertoires in COVID-19. Study summary: COVID-19 samples from acute and convalescent phases originated in the United States, Italy and Spain. PBMCs, B-cell-depleted T cells, or T cells were the source of the cDNA or gDNA that made up the material.

CDR3 length equals 12 residues. V was clipped by 3 bases and J by 2 bases, with 7 bases between them. Germline V gene sequence: CDR1 GTSNPN, CDR2 SVGIG (reference sequence). The receptor comes from a human donor in a cohort sampled during active COVID-19. Sequences were obtained from peripheral blood. J is TRBJ2-5 and V is TRBV30; D is perhaps TRBD1 (5 bases). CDR3 in amino acids: CAWRQDQETQYF. CDR3 coding DNA: TGTGCCTGGAGACAGGATCAAGAGACCCAGTACTTC.